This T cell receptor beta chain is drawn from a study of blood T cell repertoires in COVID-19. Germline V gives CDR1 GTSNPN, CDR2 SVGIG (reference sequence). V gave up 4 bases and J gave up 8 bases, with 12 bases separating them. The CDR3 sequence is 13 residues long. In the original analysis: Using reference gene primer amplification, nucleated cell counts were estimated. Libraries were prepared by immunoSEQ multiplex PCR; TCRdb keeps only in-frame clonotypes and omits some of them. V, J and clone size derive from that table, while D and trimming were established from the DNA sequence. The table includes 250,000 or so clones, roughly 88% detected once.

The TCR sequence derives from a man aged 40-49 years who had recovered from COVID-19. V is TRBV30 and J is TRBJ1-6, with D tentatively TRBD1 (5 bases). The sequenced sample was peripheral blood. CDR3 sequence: CAWNSREDSPLHF. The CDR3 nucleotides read TGTGCCTGGAATAGCAGGGAGGATTCACCCCTCCACTTT.